One and the same sample provided the 8 T cell receptor beta chains below, sequenced in a study of blood T cell repertoires in COVID-19. Assay used: immunoSEQ multiplex PCR; TCRdb lists only in-frame clones, some missing. The sample lists around 300,000 clones; around 89% were seen once. The material sequenced was peripheral blood. These receptors originate from a woman aged 45-65 years with COVID-19, enrolled during active disease.

The CDR3 loop reads CASSVQGANTQYF. CDR3 sequence (DNA): TGTGCCAGCAGCGTACAGGGGGCAAATACGCAGTATTTT. This sequence joins TRBV9 and TRBJ2-3; 8 nucleotides agree with TRBD1. There are 13 residues in the CDR3. Germline CDR1 reads SGDLS; CDR2 reads YYNGEE. The junction had 2 bases not matched to a gene; V was cut back by 1 base and J by 7 bases. The whole variable domain, remainder taken from reference TRBV9 and TRBJ2-3, is DSGVTQTPKHLITATGQRVTLRCSPRSGDLSVYWYQQSLDQGLQFLIQYYNGEERAKGNILERFSAQQFPDLHSELNLSSLELGDSALYFCASSVQGANTQYFGPGTRLTVL.

The rearrangement links TRBV6-5 to TRBJ1-1, with D tentatively TRBD1 (6 bases). Trimming cost V 3 bases and J 1 base, with 12 bases left between them. CDR1 MNHEY and CDR2 SVGAGI come from the germline V gene. The CDR3 is 15 residues long. CDR3 amino acids: CASSYIGGGNTEAFF. CDR3 coding DNA: TGTGCCAGCAGTTATATAGGGGGGGGGAACACTGAAGCTTTCTTT.

This clone showed up just once. This chain joins TRBV19 and TRBJ2-7; 9 bases are shared with TRBD1. Per the germline V gene, CDR1 is LNHDA and CDR2 is SQIVND (reference sequence). Unmatched junction bases numbered 6, after V lost 4 bases and J lost 2 bases. The CDR3 spans 15 residues. Here the CDR3 reads CASSRGQGLTYEQYF. In nucleotides, the CDR3 is TGTGCCAGTAGTAGGGGACAGGGACTTACCTACGAGCAGTACTTC.

This chain connects TRBV24-1 to TRBJ1-2; a possible D gene is TRBD1 (6 bases). Deletions cut 0 bases from V and 8 bases from J, with 12 bases between. The length of the CDR3 is 14 residues. Looked up from germline, CDR1 is KGHDR and CDR2 is SFDVKD. The CDR3 loop reads CATSDLQGTGGYTF. CDR3 DNA: TGTGCCACCAGTGATTTGCAGGGGACGGGCGGCTACACCTTC.

In its sample, this clone was seen once. This chain connects TRBV7-2 to TRBJ1-4; D gene uncertain. Germline CDR1 reads SGHTA; CDR2 reads FQGNSA. The length of the CDR3 is 14 residues. V lost 3 bases to trimming and J lost 5 bases, with 10 bases between them. CDR3 nucleotides: TGTGCCAGCAGCTTGGGCAGCCTGAATGAAAAACTGTTTTTT. This encodes CASSLGSLNEKLFF.

The chain is built from TRBV19 and TRBJ1-5; 8 bases align to TRBD1. Germline V gene sequence: CDR1 LNHDA, CDR2 SQIVND (reference sequence). With V trimmed by 7 bases and J by 2 bases, 7 bases remained unmatched. The CDR3 contains 15 residues. The CDR3 DNA reads TGTGCCAGTAAGCAGGGGGCGGTGGGCAATCAGCCCCAGCATTTT. This gives the protein CASKQGAVGNQPQHF. Combining the CDR3 with reference TRBV19 and TRBJ1-5 gives the whole variable domain DGGITQSPKYLFRKEGQNVTLSCEQNLNHDAMYWYRQDPGQGLRLIYYSQIVNDFQKGDIAEGYSVSREKKESFPLTVTSAQKNPTAFYLCASKQGAVGNQPQHFGDGTRLSIL.

This clone showed up just once. This sample also contains other DNA sequences that code for the same CDR3. The chain combines TRBV4-2 with TRBJ1-1, with a possible D match to TRBD1 (5 bases). Trimming left V 1 base short and J 4 bases short, with 10 bases between. The CDR3 is 14 amino acids. CDR1 LGHNA and CDR2 YNFKEQ come from the germline V gene. The CDR3 nucleotides read TGTGCCAGCAGCCAAGCCGGGGGGGGCACTGAAGCTTTCTTT. Amino acid sequence: CASSQAGGGTEAFF.

This chain uses TRBV5-1 with TRBJ1-4; no clear D gene. CDR3 length equals 15 residues. V was shortened by 3 bases and J by 8 bases, with 17 bases between the two germline ends. The germline CDR1 and CDR2 sequences are SGHRS and YFSETQ. For the CDR3, the DNA is TGCGCCAGCAGCTCTTACTCCCCCGGAGGAGAAAAACTGTTTTTT. This gives the protein CASSSYSPGGEKLFF.